Below, 13 T cell receptor beta chains from the same sample are listed, as sequenced in a study of T cells in narcolepsy. Repertoires were generated with immunoSEQ multiplex PCR, while TCRdb's copy carries only in-frame clones and drops some. The sample has tens of thousands of clones, around 81% seen once; the top ten hold over 3.5%. The sample taken for sequencing was memory (CD45RA-) CD4+ T cells from blood. Receptor source: a human donor in good health.

This clone occurred once. The genes are TRBV10-1 and TRBJ2-3; the match to TRBD2 covers 11 bases. Germline V gene data show CDR1 as WNHNN and CDR2 as SYGVQD (reference sequence). With 0 bases clipped from V and 2 bases from J, the junction kept 10 bases outside the gene matches. The CDR3 is made up of 19 amino acids. The CDR3: CASSESRGLAGGNTDTQYF. The DNA of the CDR3 is TGCGCCAGCAGTGAGTCGCGGGGTCTAGCGGGGGGCAACACAGATACGCAGTATTTT.

This clone was counted only a few times. The chain is built from TRBV13 and TRBJ1-2; no clear D. V was cut by 3 bases and J by 7 bases, with 12 bases left in between. Germline V gene lookup returns CDR1 PRHDT and CDR2 FYEKMQ (reference sequence). The CDR3 has 13 amino acids. This chain's CDR3 is CASSLTYSLGYTF. CDR3 nucleotide sequence: TGTGCCAGCAGCTTGACCTATTCACTTGGCTACACCTTC.

The chain recombines TRBV11-2 with TRBJ2-5; D unclear. CDR3 length: 12 amino acids. V lost 3 bases to trimming and J lost 5 bases, with 7 bases between them. CDR1 is SGHAT and CDR2 is FQNNGV in the germline V gene. The CDR3 is CASSFQGETQYF. The CDR3 region has the DNA TGTGCCAGCAGCTTCCAAGGGGAGACCCAGTACTTC. Variable domain in full (rest from reference TRBV11-2 and TRBJ2-5): EAGVAQSPRYKIIEKRQSVAFWCNPISGHATLYWYQQILGQGPKLLIQFQNNGVVDDSQLPKDRFSAERLKGVDSTLKIQPAKLEDSAVYLCASSFQGETQYFGPGTRLLVL.

This chain connects TRBV18 to TRBJ1-4; D may be TRBD1 (5 bases). The CDR3 extends over 14 amino acids. V was trimmed by 1 base and J by 3 bases, leaving 6 bases between them. Germline V gene sequence: CDR1 KGHSH, CDR2 LQKENI. CDR3 sequence (DNA): TGTGCCAGCTCACCACAGGGGCCTAATGAAAAACTGTTTTTT. Its translation is CASSPQGPNEKLFF.

The V call is TRBV6-5, the J call TRBJ2-1, with 9 bases matching TRBD2. Germline V gives CDR1 MNHEY, CDR2 SVGAGI. J gave up 4 bases and V 7 bases, and 8 bases lay outside the gene matches. There are 15 residues in the CDR3. CDR3 amino acids: CASKILAGGYNEQFF. The DNA for the CDR3 is TGTGCCAGCAAAATCCTGGCGGGGGGGTACAATGAGCAGTTCTTC.

The V call is TRBV10-2, the J call TRBJ2-1, with 13 nucleotides matching TRBD2. In germline, CDR1 is WSHSY, CDR2 SAAADI. The CDR3 sequence is 15 residues long. The ends lost 2 bases at V and 8 bases at J; junction bases unmatched: 3. The DNA of the CDR3 is TGCGCCAGCAGTGAGGGGACTAGCGGGGATGATGAGCAGTTCTTC. Translating it yields CASSEGTSGDDEQFF.

J is TRBJ2-1 and V is TRBV9, with TRBD1 identical over 9 bases. The CDR3 totals 16 residues. Germline trimming cut 0 bases from V and 2 bases from J; bases unmatched to any gene: 3. Germline CDR1 is SGDLS and CDR2 is YYNGEE. The CDR3 protein is CASSVEGTGTYNEQFF. The DNA of the CDR3 is TGTGCCAGCAGCGTAGAAGGGACAGGGACCTACAATGAGCAGTTCTTC.

The J gene is TRBJ1-2, the V gene TRBV9; TRBD1 aligns across 11 bases. Germline CDR1 SGDLS, CDR2 YYNGEE. V was clipped by 2 bases and J by 7 bases; unmatched bases: 4. This CDR3 spans 14 amino acids. CDR3 loop: CASSVGQGAGGYTF. The CDR3 DNA reads TGTGCCAGCAGCGTTGGACAGGGGGCTGGTGGCTACACCTTC.

The genes are TRBV7-2 and TRBJ1-1; no definite D call. The CDR3 runs 16 residues. Germline V lookup: CDR1 SGHTA, CDR2 FQGNSA. The germline V and J ends were trimmed by 8 bases and 2 bases, with 21 bases remaining between them. The chain's CDR3 is CASAPQASWANTEAFF. CDR3 in DNA: TGTGCCAGCGCTCCGCAGGCTAGTTGGGCTAACACTGAAGCTTTCTTT.

This chain uses TRBV4-1 with TRBJ1-5; D ambiguous. The V gene's germline CDR1 is MGHRA and CDR2 YSYEKL. Trimming removed 1 base at V and 5 bases at J, with 6 bases between. The CDR3 loop spans 13 amino acids. The CDR3 is CASSQVDDQPQHF. The CDR3 nucleotides are TGCGCCAGCAGCCAAGTAGATGATCAGCCCCAGCATTTT.

The rearrangement uses TRBV5-6 and TRBJ1-1; 8 nucleotides line up with TRBD1. After removal of 4 bases from V and 4 bases from J, the junction contained 6 bases not matched to a gene. This CDR3 is 14 amino acids long. CDR1 is SGHDT and CDR2 is YYEEEE in the germline V gene. CDR3 coding DNA: TGTGCCAGCAGCACCGACAGGGGTGGCACTGAAGCTTTCTTT. Its translation is CASSTDRGGTEAFF.

Here the CDR3 reads CASSKAGTGGRSGGEQYF. As DNA, the CDR3 is TGTGCCAGCAGCAAAGCCGGGACAGGGGGGCGGTCCGGTGGCGAGCAGTACTTC. The chain combines TRBV11-2 with TRBJ2-7; 11 nucleotides line up with TRBD1. The length of the CDR3 is 18 residues. Germline V gene sequence: CDR1 SGHAT, CDR2 FQNNGV. J gave up 6 bases and V 5 bases, and 18 bases lay outside the gene matches. The full variable domain, its missing parts supplied by reference TRBV11-2 and TRBJ2-7, is EAGVAQSPRYKIIEKRQSVAFWCNPISGHATLYWYQQILGQGPKLLIQFQNNGVVDDSQLPKDRFSAERLKGVDSTLKIQPAKLEDSAVYLCASSKAGTGGRSGGEQYFGPGTRLTVT.

The chain joins TRBV27 to TRBJ2-1; 8 bases line up with TRBD2. The V and J ends lost 3 bases and 0 bases, in that order; junction bases with no gene match: 7. The CDR3 is 17 residues long. Germline CDR1 reads MNHEY; CDR2 reads SMNVEV (reference sequence). In DNA form, the CDR3 reads TGTGCCAGCAGTTTGGGGAAGCGGGGGAGCTCCTACAATGAGCAGTTCTTC. It codes for CASSLGKRGSSYNEQFF.